Each of the 7 T cell receptor beta chains below was sequenced from the same sample in a study of blood T cell repertoires in COVID-19. The assay was immunoSEQ multiplex PCR, and TCRdb's table has in-frame clones only and misses some. The sample includes approximately 50,000 clones, around 83% of them seen just once. Sequencing input: peripheral blood. The receptors were sampled from a man between 65 and 80 years old with active COVID-19.

The chain has TRBV29-1 and TRBJ1-1; the match to TRBD1 covers 10 bases. The CDR3 covers 13 residues. CDR1 is SQVTM and CDR2 is ANQGSEA in the germline V gene. V dropped 6 bases and J dropped 3; count of bases not matched to a gene: 4. CDR3 amino acids: CSVPGQGDTEAFF. The CDR3 region has the DNA TGCAGCGTCCCTGGACAGGGGGACACTGAAGCTTTCTTT.

The J gene is TRBJ1-2, the V gene TRBV7-2; 8 bases are a match to TRBD1. Germline-derived CDR1 and CDR2 are SGHTA and FQGNSA. The CDR3 has 14 amino acids. Trimming cost V 5 bases and J 8 bases; bases outside gene matches: 10. The CDR3 spells CASSPRQGSVGYTF. CDR3 nucleotide sequence: TGTGCCAGCAGCCCCCGACAGGGGAGTGTAGGCTACACCTTC. The variable domain in full, completed from reference TRBV7-2 and TRBJ1-2, reads GAGVSQSPSNKVTEKGKDVELRCDPISGHTALYWYRQSLGQGLEFLIYFQGNSAPDKSGLPSDRFSAERTGGSVSTLTIQRTQQEDSAVYLCASSPRQGSVGYTFGSGTRLTVV.

The chain carries TRBV6-5 and TRBJ1-5; weak D call: TRBD1 (6 bases). Germline lookup yields CDR1 MNHEY and CDR2 SVGAGI. Trimming removed 6 bases from V and 2 bases from J, with 14 bases in between. This CDR3 comprises 15 residues. The CDR3: CASSQRGYGNQPQHF. In DNA, the CDR3 is TGTGCCAGCAGCCAGAGGGGGTATGGCAATCAGCCCCAGCATTTT.

The V and J genes are TRBV7-3 and TRBJ2-1; perhaps TRBD2 as D (6 bases). The CDR3 loop spans 15 amino acids. Deletions cut 0 bases from V and 7 bases from J, with 13 bases between. CDR1 and CDR2 from the germline V gene are SGHTA and FQGTGA. In nucleotides, the CDR3 is TGTGCCAGCAGCTTAACACTAGCTAGGGTGAATGAGCAGTTCTTC. Amino acid sequence: CASSLTLARVNEQFF.

The J gene is TRBJ2-6, the V gene TRBV7-3, with unresolved D. The CDR3 is 15 residues long. Germline V lookup: CDR1 SGHTA, CDR2 FQGTGA. V shed 5 bases and J shed 2 bases, with 10 bases lying between them. The CDR3 DNA reads as TGTGCCAGCAGCCCCGCCCCGGCTGGGGCCAACGTCCTGACTTTC. This gives the protein CASSPAPAGANVLTF. The variable domain in full, completed from reference TRBV7-3 and TRBJ2-6, reads GAGVSQTPSNKVTEKGKYVELRCDPISGHTALYWYRQSLGQGPEFLIYFQGTGAADDSGLPNDRFFAVRPEGSVSTLKIQRTERGDSAVYLCASSPAPAGANVLTFGAGSRLTVL.

The chain links TRBV29-1 to TRBJ2-1; 9 positions match TRBD1. V dropped 6 bases and J dropped 0; count of bases not matched to a gene: 12. The CDR3 is 17 residues long. Germline CDR1 and CDR2: SQVTM and ANQGSEA. The CDR3 DNA is TGCAGCGTCGGGGGACAGGGCTTCTCGAGCTCCTACAATGAGCAGTTCTTC. Translating gives CSVGGQGFSSSYNEQFF.

This clone occurred once. V is TRBV11-2 and J is TRBJ2-5; TRBD2 matches at 9 bases. Looked up from germline, CDR1 is SGHAT and CDR2 is FQNNGV. This CDR3 is built from 14 residues. J lost 4 bases, V lost 5 bases, and 5 bases had no gene match. The CDR3 nucleotides are TGTGCCAGCAGCCCTAGCGGGGTTTTAGAGACCCAGTACTTC. It is translated as CASSPSGVLETQYF.